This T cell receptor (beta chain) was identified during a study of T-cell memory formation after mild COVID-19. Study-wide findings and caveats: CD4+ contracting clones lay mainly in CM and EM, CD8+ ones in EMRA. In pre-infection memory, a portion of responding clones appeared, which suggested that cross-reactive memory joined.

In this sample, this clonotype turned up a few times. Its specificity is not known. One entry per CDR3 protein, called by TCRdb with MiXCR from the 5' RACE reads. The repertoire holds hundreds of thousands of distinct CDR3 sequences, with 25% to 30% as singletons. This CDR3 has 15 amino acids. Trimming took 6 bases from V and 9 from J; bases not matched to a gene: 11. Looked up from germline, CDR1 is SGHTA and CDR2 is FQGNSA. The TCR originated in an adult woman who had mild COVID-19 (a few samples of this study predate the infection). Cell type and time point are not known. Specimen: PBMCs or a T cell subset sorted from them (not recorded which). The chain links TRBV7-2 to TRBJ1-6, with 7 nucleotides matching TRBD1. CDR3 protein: CASSPRQGLSSPLHF. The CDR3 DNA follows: TGTGCCAGCAGTCCTAGACAGGGCCTTAGTTCACCCCTCCACTTT.